These 26 T cell receptor beta chains originate from one sample sequenced in a study of shared clonotypes between healthy human individuals. Some clones are missing from TCRdb's copy, which holds only in-frame ones; the method was immunoSEQ multiplex PCR. The data hold hundreds of thousands of clones, with over 65% observed a single time. The specimen was memory CD4+ T cells sorted from blood. Subset described: CD45RA-negative fraction. The receptors derive from a woman younger than 45 in good health.

The chain is built from TRBV6-1 and TRBJ2-3; no clear D. The CDR3 has 11 residues. V was cut by 7 bases and J by 8 bases, with 10 bases left in between. Per germline, CDR1 MNHNS and CDR2 SASEGT. DNA for the CDR3: TGTGCCAGCATCAAAGAAGGTACGCAGTATTTT. This sequence encodes CASIKEGTQYF.

V gene TRBV28 combines with J gene TRBJ2-7; maybe TRBD1 (5 bases). Germline loops: CDR1 MDHEN, CDR2 SYDVKM. The V end was cut by 3 bases, the J end by 3 bases, with 9 bases between. This CDR3 has 13 amino acids. CDR3 loop: CASSFQGDYEQYF. The CDR3 DNA reads TGTGCCAGCAGTTTCCAGGGCGACTACGAGCAGTACTTC.

This rearrangement joins TRBV28 to TRBJ1-4; tentative D call: TRBD1 (5 bases). Germline V gene lookup returns CDR1 MDHEN and CDR2 SYDVKM. V lost 7 bases and J 6 bases, leaving 9 bases between the germline ends. The CDR3 length is 12 residues. The CDR3 bases are TGTGCCAGCACTATCAGGGATGAAAAACTGTTTTTT. Translated: CASTIRDEKLFF.

In its sample, this clone was seen a few times. The chain has TRBV30 and TRBJ1-2; the D gene is possibly TRBD1 (5 bases). Germline V lookup: CDR1 GTSNPN, CDR2 SVGIG (reference sequence). Trimming removed 1 base from V and 2 bases from J, with 8 bases in between. The CDR3 contains 13 residues. CDR3 sequence: CAWSEQANYGYTF. The CDR3 bases are TGTGCCTGGAGTGAACAGGCGAACTATGGCTACACCTTC.

The chain recombines TRBV7-8 with TRBJ1-3; D is perhaps TRBD1 (5 bases). V lost 5 bases and J lost 2, with 13 bases in between. CDR3 length: 15 amino acids. Germline loops: CDR1 SGHVS, CDR2 FQNEAQ. The CDR3 region has the DNA TGTGCCAGCAGCCCCCATTGGGGGGCTGGAAACACCATATATTTT. The encoded protein is CASSPHWGAGNTIYF.

This clone was detected ten times or more. The CDR3 nucleotides read TGTGCCAGCAGTTTTAATTACCACAATGAGCAGTTCTTC. Its translation: CASSFNYHNEQFF. This chain links TRBV27 with TRBJ2-1; no clear D gene. Germline CDR1 reads MNHEY; CDR2 reads SMNVEV (reference sequence). V dropped 3 bases and J dropped 5 bases, with 8 bases sitting between them. The CDR3 consists of 13 residues.

V gene TRBV28 combines with J gene TRBJ2-7, with 12 bases lining up with TRBD2. Trimming took 7 bases from V and 6 from J; bases not matched to a gene: 7. Germline CDR1 MDHEN, CDR2 SYDVKM. CDR3 length: 14 amino acids. The CDR3 loop is CASNRLAGASEQYF. The CDR3 nucleotides are TGTGCCAGCAACCGACTAGCGGGAGCCTCCGAGCAGTACTTC. The full variable domain, its missing parts supplied by reference TRBV28 and TRBJ2-7, is DVKVTQSSRYLVKRTGEKVFLECVQDMDHENMFWYRQDPGLGLRLIYFSYDVKMKEKGDIPEGYSVSREKKERFSLILESASTNQTSMYLCASNRLAGASEQYFGPGTRLTVT.

V and J are TRBV7-2 and TRBJ1-1, with D uncertain. The CDR3 loop spans 15 amino acids. Trimming stripped 0 bases from V and 1 base from J, with 9 bases between. Germline V gene sequence: CDR1 SGHTA, CDR2 FQGNSA. The CDR3 is CASSLAMVANTEAFF. The CDR3 region has the DNA TGTGCCAGCAGCTTAGCGATGGTTGCGAACACTGAAGCTTTCTTT.

Ten or more counts support this clone. This chain uses TRBV4-2 with TRBJ2-5; possible D gene TRBD1, 7 bases. This CDR3 is 14 amino acids long. CDR1 is LGHNA and CDR2 is YNFKEQ in the germline V gene. The V gene lost 6 bases and the J gene lost 5 bases, with 16 bases spanning the gap. The CDR3 region has the DNA TGTGCCAGCAGTCCCACAGGGGCGGGGGAGACCCAGTACTTC. This gives the protein CASSPTGAGETQYF.

V gene TRBV5-1 combines with J gene TRBJ2-5, with D possibly being TRBD2 (5 bases). The J call is uncertain, as TRBJ2-7 better fits the DNA end. CDR1 is SGHRS and CDR2 is YFSETQ in the germline V gene. This CDR3 has 12 amino acids. Written as DNA, the CDR3 is TGCGCCAGCAGCTTGGGAGGGTACGAGCAGTACTTC. It codes for CASSLGGYEQYF.

This rearrangement joins TRBV18 to TRBJ1-4; 12 bases line up with TRBD1. There are 16 residues in the CDR3. Per germline, CDR1 KGHSH and CDR2 LQKENI. J was trimmed by 5 bases and V by 3 bases; bases with no gene match: 4. The CDR3 region has the DNA TGTGCCAGCTCACCCGGGACAGGGGGCAAGAATGAAAAACTGTTTTTT. Translated: CASSPGTGGKNEKLFF.

The J gene is TRBJ1-5, the V gene TRBV2; the D gene is possibly TRBD1 (5 bases). The CDR3 extends over 16 amino acids. Trimming pared 6 bases from V and 0 bases from J, leaving 15 bases between. Looked up from germline, CDR1 is SNHLY and CDR2 is FYNNEI. This CDR3 reads CASRGGVWNSNQPQHF. In DNA, the CDR3 is TGTGCCAGCAGGGGGGGGGTGTGGAATAGCAATCAGCCCCAGCATTTT.

CDR3 in DNA: TGTGCCAGCAGCCAGGCCGGTGCAACTAATGAAAAACTGTTTTTT. Residues: CASSQAGATNEKLFF. This chain uses TRBV5-4 with TRBJ1-4; D remains ambiguous. The CDR3 runs 15 residues. V lost 4 bases to trimming and J lost 0 bases, with 10 bases between them. The germline gives CDR1 SGHNT, CDR2 YYREEE (reference sequence).

The genes are TRBV7-9 and TRBJ1-5; perhaps TRBD1 as D (5 bases). CDR1 and CDR2 (germline): SEHNR, FQNEAQ (reference sequence). The ends were cut back, 3 bases at V and 7 bases at J, with 10 bases in the middle. The CDR3 is 13 residues long. The CDR3 spells CASSFQGEQPQHF. The CDR3 DNA follows: TGTGCCAGCAGCTTCCAAGGGGAACAGCCCCAGCATTTT.

The rearrangement joins TRBV19 to TRBJ2-7, with 7 bases that match TRBD2. V trimming: 1 base; J trimming: 3 bases; junction bases outside the gene matches: 3. This CDR3 is built from 14 residues. Germline CDR1 is LNHDA and CDR2 is SQIVND (reference sequence). CDR3 coding DNA: TGTGCCAGTAGTATAGGAGGGAGGGTCTACGAGCAGTACTTC. Its translation: CASSIGGRVYEQYF.

The V and J genes are TRBV7-2 and TRBJ1-3, with unresolved D. The CDR3 contains 12 residues. V was cut by 4 bases and J by 4 bases, with 5 bases left in between. Germline V CDR1 and CDR2: SGHTA, FQGNSA. The CDR3 sequence is CASSSVGNTIYF. The CDR3 DNA sequence: TGTGCCAGCAGCTCCGTCGGAAACACCATATATTTT.

The rearrangement uses TRBV7-2 and TRBJ2-7, with a possible D match to TRBD1 (6 bases). Trimming took 1 base from V and 4 from J, leaving 11 bases between them. This CDR3 has 14 amino acids. Germline CDR1 is SGHTA and CDR2 is FQGNSA. In nucleotides, the CDR3 is TGTGCCAGCAGCTTAGGGCCGAGGGGGTACGAGCAGTACTTC. Amino acid sequence: CASSLGPRGYEQYF.

This clone was observed once. The chain combines TRBV29-1 with TRBJ1-4, with unresolved D. Germline lookup yields CDR1 SQVTM and CDR2 ANQGSEA. Trimming removed 7 bases from V and 5 bases from J, with 14 bases in between. The CDR3 has 13 amino acids. CDR3 in DNA: TGCAGCGCCCGGCGGGCGGGGAATGAAAAACTGTTTTTT. It is translated as CSARRAGNEKLFF.

The V and J genes are TRBV28 and TRBJ1-1; D possibly corresponds to TRBD1 (5 bases). CDR1 MDHEN and CDR2 SYDVKM come from the germline V gene. This CDR3 has 15 residues. The V end lost 3 bases, the J end lost 4 bases, and 15 bases lay between the germline ends. In DNA form, the CDR3 reads TGTGCCAGCAGTTTTTCGGGGGTTCAGGGCACTGAAGCTTTCTTT. Translation: CASSFSGVQGTEAFF.

This rearrangement joins TRBV19 to TRBJ2-7, with D tentatively TRBD1 (5 bases). V was clipped by 5 bases and J by 0 bases, with 17 bases between them. This CDR3 has 16 residues. CDR1 is LNHDA and CDR2 is SQIVND in the germline V gene (reference sequence). CDR3 sequence: CASSVDMGLRSYEQYF. CDR3 DNA: TGTGCCAGTAGTGTGGATATGGGGCTGCGCTCCTACGAGCAGTACTTC.

This chain links TRBV7-2 with TRBJ1-2; 9 bases map to TRBD1. The CDR3 contains 13 residues. After removal of 4 bases from V and 5 bases from J, the junction contained 2 bases not matched to a gene. In germline, CDR1 is SGHTA, CDR2 FQGNSA. The CDR3 nucleotides are TGTGCCAGCAGCTCTGGACAGGGGTATGGCTACACCTTC. It is translated as CASSSGQGYGYTF.

The chain recombines TRBV2 with TRBJ2-1; the D gene is possibly TRBD2 (6 bases). The CDR3 runs 13 residues. CDR1 SNHLY and CDR2 FYNNEI come from the germline V gene. V lost 8 bases to trimming and J lost 3 bases, with 11 bases between them. CDR3 sequence: CASGAGFYNEQFF. For the CDR3, the DNA is TGTGCCAGCGGAGCGGGCTTCTACAATGAGCAGTTCTTC.

CDR3 bases: TGTGCCAGCAGTCAGAGCAATACGCAGTATTTT. Its protein product is CASSQSNTQYF. The chain uses TRBV2 and TRBJ2-3; D unclear. Trimming pared 5 bases from V and 7 bases from J, leaving 7 bases between. The germline V gene encodes CDR1 SNHLY and CDR2 FYNNEI. This CDR3 has 11 residues.

The chain employs TRBV6-1 and TRBJ1-5; 8 bases match TRBD1. CDR1 MNHNS and CDR2 SASEGT come from the germline V gene. The J segment lost 6 bases and the V segment lost 4 bases, leaving 11 bases of the junction unmatched. CDR3 length: 16 amino acids. The CDR3, as DNA: TGTGCCAGCAGTGTTAATGACAGGGGAGGAGTTCAGCCCCAGCATTTT. Translation gives CASSVNDRGGVQPQHF.

The rearrangement joins TRBV15 to TRBJ1-5; no firm D call. Looked up from germline, CDR1 is LNHNV and CDR2 is YYDKDF (reference sequence). This CDR3 comprises 15 residues. V lost 0 bases, J lost 0 bases, and 6 bases lay in between. For the CDR3, the DNA is TGTGCCACCAGCAGAGAGCGGTATAGCAATCAGCCCCAGCATTTT. Translating it yields CATSRERYSNQPQHF.

This chain links TRBV5-1 with TRBJ1-1; 12 nucleotides line up with TRBD1. Germline V gives CDR1 SGHRS, CDR2 YFSETQ. V lost 4 bases and J lost 7; bases outside the gene matches: 5. The CDR3 is 14 amino acids. The CDR3 coding sequence is TGCGCCAGCAGCGTGGGGACAGGGGGCGGTGAAGCTTTCTTT. Translating it yields CASSVGTGGGEAFF.